The sequence of this T cell receptor (beta chain) was determined in a study of T cells in tuberculosis. Study-wide results and caveats: The TCR-beta difference was not significant; alpha differences partly reflected length. Cases with active tuberculosis were adults, while controls were adolescents. Classification accuracy was about 85% (AUROC 0.7 to 0.9) with the GMM-specific repertoire.

Each clinical donor contributed on average approximately 93,000 T cells from unsorted cryopreserved PBMC. The method was immunoSEQ multiplex PCR; TCRdb's version includes in-frame clones alone and lacks a portion of them. The sample has 30,000 to 35,000 clones, about 97% seen once; the top ten hold approximately 6.2%. This clone was observed once. The antigen remains undetermined. Germline V gives CDR1 SNHLY, CDR2 FYNNEI. V was clipped by 6 bases and J by 1 base, with 13 bases between them. The CDR3 is 15 amino acids. This chain links TRBV2 with TRBJ1-5; tentative D call: TRBD1 (6 bases). Sample: PBMCs. The sequence was collected from a donor aged 10 to 29 with latent tuberculosis or without tuberculosis infection. CDR3 in DNA: TGTGCCAGCAGGGCCGGGACATCGAGCAATCAGCCCCAGCATTTT. Translated: CASRAGTSSNQPQHF. Variable domain in full (rest from reference TRBV2 and TRBJ1-5): EPEVTQTPSHQVTQMGQEVILRCVPISNHLYFYWYRQILGQKVEFLVSFYNNEISEKSEIFDDQFSVERPDGSNFTLKIRSTKLEDSAMYFCASRAGTSSNQPQHFGDGTRLSIL.